This paragraph reports one T cell receptor beta chain. This clone showed up just a few times. Its antigen is not yet known. Base qualities were left out, and no much larger clone turns up one base away. The time point label for this specimen denotes: about 28 days (+/-7) after the second vaccine dose. AZD1222 recipients whose second dose came at about 4 weeks and those whose second dose came at about 12 weeks were combined into one group, since spike-specific TCR depth and breadth did not differ between the two schedules. The vaccinee samples were drawn from two UK trials, COV001 and COV002, one of which was a single-blind randomized controlled phase 2/3 trial testing AZD1222 (ChAdOx1 nCoV-19) in healthy adults. For TCRbeta chain sequencing, PBMC samples from trial participants were taken at day 0 and at day 28 after the second dose. This entry comes from a study of T cell responses to AZD1222 COVID-19 vaccine (dated by TCRdb to the early 2020s). A note on the overall study: A total of 230 to 250 trial participants underwent TCR sequencing, of whom nearly 210 had received two doses of AZD1222 and some 25 had received two doses of the MenACWY control vaccine. Enrollment into the trials was organized by age into subgroups of 18-55, 56-69 and 70-plus years, and those subgroups contained roughly 140, 27 and 60 TCR-sequenced participants, respectively. What the work shows at the level of the full study, not this receptor alone: CD4 TCRs associated with the vaccine covered the entire spike protein, and the dominant responses were in regions 160-218 and 743-854. Participants were mostly white British, with more females than males. The authors suggested clonal diversity may have been underestimated. Conclusions about previously exposed vaccinees were limited because only a handful of AZD1222 recipients were SARS-CoV-2 seropositive at baseline. Because no day 14 peak-response samples were available, repertoires were characterized only after the peak T cell response. Spike-specific TCR breadth and depth rose significantly after two AZD1222 doses compared with day 0 and with MenACWY recipients. Epitopes outside the regions mutated in the B.1.351 and B.1.1.7 variants were reportedly recognized by nearly half of the unique spike-specific TCRs. In the small 56-69-year group, the increase in depth fell short of significance, most likely because of low power.

The CDR3 regions of human TCRbeta chains were subjected to immunosequencing. Regarding the original processing steps: TCRs in the repertoires were compared against a reference library of SARS-CoV-2-specific TCRs that had been generated with the MIRA antigen-specificity platform. Breadth was defined as the fraction of unique TCRs that were SARS-CoV-2-associated, and depth was defined as the fraction of total T cells that were SARS-CoV-2-associated. Using the MIRA data, every spike-specific TCR was mapped to the spike region that the TCR reacted to and assigned to either a CD4 or a CD8 class. Log10-transformed breadth and depth values were compared by one-way ANOVA with Sidak's multiple comparisons tests. What TCRdb holds here is the immuneACCESS table cut down to in-frame rearrangements. Part of the clones is not present; checked against another copy, under half of the missing clones reflect an unresolved V gene, and the others are unexplained. That table furnishes V, J and clone size, whereas the DNA furnished D and trimming. This sample holds 60,000 to 90,000 clones; roughly 84% were observed only once. The top ten clones comprise roughly 18% of the sample.

As encoded in the germline V gene (reference sequence), CDR1 is GTSNPN while CDR2 is SVGIG. Trimming removed 0 bases from V and 6 bases from J, leaving 12 bases between the germline ends. The CDR3 runs 15 amino acids, cysteine and phenylalanine included. Here the CDR3 DNA is all that survives: 45 bases in frame from base 1. This clonotype was obtained from an adult who received the AZD1222 COVID-19 vaccine. Sequenced material: peripheral blood, taken 28 days after the second AZD1222 dose. The chain is encoded by TRBV30 joined to TRBJ1-6; a tentative D match to TRBD1 spans 5 bases. CDR3 region: CAWSVLEGINSPLHF. The DNA reads TGTGCCTGGAGTGTACTGGAGGGGATTAATTCACCCCTCCACTTT.